This T cell receptor beta chain came from a study of regulatory T cells in long-lasting Graves disease. With iRepertoire HTBI primers and Arm-PCR of CDR3 regions, TCR beta libraries were built. TCRdb itself ran the multiplex PCR reads through MiXCR, one entry per CDR3 protein. The sample has roughly 610,000 distinct CDR3 sequences, about 16% seen once. Germline V gene sequence: CDR1 SGHTA, CDR2 FQGNSA. CDR3 length equals 14 residues. The V end lost 1 base, the J end lost 3 bases, and 6 bases lay between the germline ends. This clonotype appeared a few times. Time point specified: newly diagnosed GD, antithyroid drugs for less than 3 months. Following extraction of RNA from PBMCs, that RNA was used to make the TCR library. This sample was shared with a second study, whose subject was T cells in Graves' hyperthyroidism and ophthalmopathy.

This TCR came from a man aged 18 to 29 with Graves disease. Specimen: peripheral blood mononuclear cells (PBMCs), collected at new diagnosis, from a patient treated with antithyroid drugs. The V call is TRBV7-2, the J call TRBJ2-2; D not resolved. The CDR3 DNA sequence: TGTGCCAGCAGCTTAGAGAGCTACACCGGGGAGCTGTTTTTT. Translated: CASSLESYTGELFF.